A single sample is the source of the 25 T cell receptor beta chains below, sequenced in a study of blood T cells in healthy people across ages. PCR was performed a second time for about 7 to 11 cycles using a sample-barcoded 5' primer and a J-beta primer mix. Each CDR3 protein gets one entry after TCRdb re-called the 5' RACE reads with MiXCR. The repertoire holds about 780,000 distinct CDR3 sequences, with around 62% as singletons. The specimen sequenced was blood. Receptor source: a young man in good health.

The chain uses TRBV9 and TRBJ2-1; possibly TRBD1 for D (6 bases). CDR3 length equals 16 residues. Germline V gene sequence: CDR1 SGDLS, CDR2 YYNGEE. With 3 bases removed from V and 5 bases from J, the gap between germline ends came to 18 bases. The CDR3 loop is CASSAQGGRGNNEQFF. The CDR3 nucleotides read TGTGCCAGCAGCGCACAGGGCGGAAGGGGCAACAATGAGCAGTTCTTC.

This clonotype was seen a few times. The chain uses TRBV7-2 and TRBJ2-5, with a possible D match to TRBD1 (6 bases). The CDR3 extends over 14 amino acids. Germline V lookup: CDR1 SGHTA, CDR2 FQGNSA. V lost 5 bases and J 0 bases, leaving 10 bases between the germline ends. The CDR3 DNA reads TGTGCCAGCAGCAGGGACAATAACCAAGAGACCCAGTACTTC. Translation gives CASSRDNNQETQYF.

This clonotype was found a few times. This rearrangement joins TRBV10-3 to TRBJ1-1, with 9 bases matching TRBD1. V dropped 5 bases and J dropped 0; count of bases not matched to a gene: 4. CDR1 ENHRY and CDR2 SYGVKD come from the germline V gene. This CDR3 spans 15 amino acids. The CDR3 sequence is CAISQGQGLNTEAFF. The CDR3 DNA reads TGTGCCATCAGTCAGGGACAGGGCTTGAACACTGAAGCTTTCTTT.

This clonotype was observed a handful of times. The chain carries TRBV9 and TRBJ2-1, with D tentatively TRBD2 (7 bases). The length of the CDR3 is 15 residues. Trimming took off 1 base at V and 6 bases at J, with 14 bases between the two ends. Germline V CDR1 and CDR2: SGDLS, YYNGEE. For the CDR3, the DNA is TGTGCCAGCAGCGTATTAAGTGGGGGGGCCAATGAGCAGTTCTTC. It is translated as CASSVLSGGANEQFF.

The chain joins TRBV7-9 to TRBJ2-4; possibly TRBD1 or TRBD2 for D (7 bases each). Germline CDR1 reads SEHNR; CDR2 reads FQNEAQ (reference sequence). The ends were cut back, 4 bases at V and 3 bases at J, with 16 bases in the middle. CDR3 length: 16 amino acids. The CDR3 is CASSSWEGAGKNIQYF. CDR3 nucleotide sequence: TGTGCCAGCAGCTCCTGGGAGGGGGCTGGCAAAAACATTCAGTACTTC.

The genes are TRBV4-2 and TRBJ2-7; no reliable D call. Germline V CDR1 and CDR2: LGHNA, YNFKEQ. Deletions cut 0 bases from V and 11 bases from J, with 14 bases between. This CDR3 region has 13 residues. The CDR3 sequence is CASSQDLGISEYF. In DNA form, the CDR3 reads TGTGCCAGCAGCCAAGATTTAGGTATAAGCGAGTACTTC.

The V gene is TRBV4-2, the J gene TRBJ2-4; the D gene is possibly TRBD2 (7 bases). The J call is in doubt because the DNA end fits TRBJ2-7 better. The CDR3 loop spans 17 amino acids. Germline V gene sequence: CDR1 LGHNA, CDR2 YNFKEQ. CDR3 in DNA: TGTGCCAGCAGCCAAGCCCGGCTGGGGGGGGCCTCCTACGAGCAGTACTTC. It yields the protein CASSQARLGGASYEQYF.

A note on this clonotype: This may be a read error, as it is one base from a much larger clone. The chain combines TRBV27 with TRBJ2-1; possibly TRBD1 or TRBD2 for D (5 bases each). The CDR3 covers 13 residues. V lost 5 bases and J 13 bases, leaving 18 bases between the germline ends. The germline gives CDR1 MNHEY, CDR2 SMNVEV (reference sequence). The CDR3 nucleotides read TGTGCCAGCAGTCCCGGGACGGAAGAGACCCAGTTCTTC. Translated, it gives CASSPGTEETQFF.

V gene TRBV11-2 combines with J gene TRBJ2-1; D is unresolved. V dropped 3 bases and J dropped 6 bases, with 12 bases sitting between them. There are 14 residues in the CDR3. From germline, CDR1 is SGHAT and CDR2 FQNNGV. DNA for the CDR3: TGTGCCAGCAGCTTCAGTTCAGCTGGCAATGAGCAGTTCTTC. Translation: CASSFSSAGNEQFF.

This clonotype was seen a single time. CDR3 amino acids: CASSQGRIQPQHF. The CDR3 bases are TGTGCCAGCAGCCAGGGGAGGATTCAGCCCCAGCATTTT. J is TRBJ1-5 and V is TRBV3-1, with no clear D. CDR3 length: 13 amino acids. Trimming removed 3 bases from V and 6 bases from J, with 9 bases in between. Germline loops: CDR1 LGHDT, CDR2 YNNKEL (reference sequence).

This clonotype came up a few times. The rearrangement links TRBV28 to TRBJ2-7, with unresolved D. Germline loops: CDR1 MDHEN, CDR2 SYDVKM. Trimming left V 8 bases short and J 0 bases short, with 8 bases between. This CDR3 is built from 12 residues. For the CDR3, the DNA is TGTGCCAGCCGACCGGGCTCCTACGAGCAGTACTTC. Translation gives CASRPGSYEQYF.

The chain couples TRBV2 to TRBJ2-7, with D unclear. This CDR3 contains 12 residues. The germline V gene has CDR1 SNHLY and CDR2 FYNNEI. With 7 bases removed from V and 0 bases from J, the gap between germline ends came to 7 bases. CDR3 bases: TGTGCCAGCACCCCAAGCTCCTACGAGCAGTACTTC. It codes for CASTPSSYEQYF.

In this sample, this clonotype turned up a few times. The chain carries TRBV4-3 and TRBJ2-1, with D unclear. Deletions cut 0 bases from V and 12 bases from J, with 12 bases between. The CDR3 extends over 13 amino acids. Germline assignment: CDR1 LGHNA and CDR2 YSLEER. CDR3 DNA: TGCGCCAGCAGCCAAGACCATGTTGTAGCGCAGTTCTTC. It specifies CASSQDHVVAQFF.

The J gene is TRBJ2-7, the V gene TRBV27; 9 bases match TRBD2. Germline assignment: CDR1 MNHEY and CDR2 SMNVEV (reference sequence). V lost 5 bases, J lost 3 bases, and 5 bases stayed unmatched. This CDR3 is 14 amino acids long. CDR3 sequence reads: CASSPASGDYEQYF. The CDR3 bases are TGTGCCAGCAGTCCGGCTAGCGGGGACTACGAGCAGTACTTC.

This sequence joins TRBV28 and TRBJ1-1, with D possibly being TRBD1 (5 bases). This CDR3 has 13 amino acids. Germline assignment: CDR1 MDHEN and CDR2 SYDVKM. V was clipped by 7 bases and J by 0 bases, with 9 bases between them. DNA of the CDR3: TGTGCCAGCACGGGACGGATGAACACTGAAGCTTTCTTT. Protein sequence: CASTGRMNTEAFF. Variable domain in full (rest from reference TRBV28 and TRBJ1-1): DVKVTQSSRYLVKRTGEKVFLECVQDMDHENMFWYRQDPGLGLRLIYFSYDVKMKEKGDIPEGYSVSREKKERFSLILESASTNQTSMYLCASTGRMNTEAFFGQGTRLTVV.

J is TRBJ2-5 and V is TRBV7-2; D might be TRBD2 (6 bases). CDR1 and CDR2 from the germline V gene are SGHTA and FQGNSA. CDR3 length equals 16 residues. V was clipped by 0 bases and J by 4 bases, with 15 bases between them. The CDR3 region has the DNA TGTGCCAGCAGCTTAGCCGCGGGGCGGCAACTAGAGACCCAGTACTTC. Protein product: CASSLAAGRQLETQYF.

This sequence joins TRBV20-1 and TRBJ2-7; tentative D call: TRBD2 (5 bases). Trimming removed 1 base from V and 1 base from J, with 23 bases in between. Germline lookup yields CDR1 DFQATT and CDR2 SNEGSKA (reference sequence). The CDR3 has 18 amino acids. This chain's CDR3 is CSARVADWDQKRSYEQYF. The CDR3 DNA follows: TGCAGTGCTAGAGTCGCCGACTGGGATCAGAAGCGGTCCTACGAGCAGTACTTC.

Worth noting for this clonotype: The junction departs from the called germline gene at one end, perhaps through a read error. This sequence joins TRBV9 and TRBJ1-2, with D possibly TRBD1 on 6 matching bases. CDR1 is SGDLS, CDR2 YYNGEE, per germline. The CDR3 consists of 13 residues. The CDR3 here is CASSVGGDYGYTF. The CDR3 region has the DNA TGCGCCAGCAGCGTCGGGGGCGACTATGGCTACACCTTC.

V gene TRBV9 combines with J gene TRBJ2-4, with D possibly called TRBD1 or TRBD2 (6 bases each). V dropped 0 bases and J dropped 1 base, with 11 bases sitting between them. The CDR3 extends over 16 amino acids. Germline CDR1 SGDLS, CDR2 YYNGEE. This CDR3 reads CASSVAGAGAKNIQYF. CDR3 sequence (DNA): TGTGCCAGCAGCGTAGCGGGGGCAGGGGCCAAAAACATTCAGTACTTC.

This clonotype came up a few times. The chain carries TRBV14 and TRBJ2-1, with D maybe TRBD2 (5 bases). Germline V gene lookup returns CDR1 SGHDN and CDR2 FVKESK. Trimming shortened V by 4 bases and J by 1 base, and 14 bases separated the two germline ends. The CDR3 is made up of 16 amino acids. The CDR3 protein is CASSPSLRGSYNEQFF. In nucleotides, the CDR3 is TGTGCCAGCAGCCCTAGCTTACGGGGTTCCTACAATGAGCAGTTCTTC.

As DNA, the CDR3 is TGCAGTGCTACCGGACAGGGGGTGCCCGGGGCTCAGCAGTTCTTC. Translating it yields CSATGQGVPGAQQFF. This chain links TRBV20-1 with TRBJ2-1, with TRBD1 identical over 10 bases. Per the germline V gene, CDR1 is DFQATT and CDR2 is SNEGSKA (reference sequence). This CDR3 has 15 residues. The ends lost 4 bases at V and 11 bases at J; junction bases unmatched: 14.

This clonotype was found a few times. V usage is TRBV6-2 or TRBV6-3 and J usage is TRBJ2-1, with D unresolved. The CDR3 is 12 residues long. The V end lost 5 bases, the J end lost 10 bases, and 12 bases lay between the germline ends. Looked up from germline, CDR1 is MNHEY and CDR2 is SVGEGT. The CDR3: CASSPVDEEQFF. The CDR3 bases are TGTGCCAGCAGTCCCGTGGACGAGGAGCAGTTCTTC.

The chain is built from TRBV6-5 and TRBJ1-1; no clear D gene. V dropped 0 bases and J dropped 3 bases, with 8 bases sitting between them. The CDR3 has 14 residues. The germline V gene has CDR1 MNHEY and CDR2 SVGAGI. The CDR3 reads CASSYSRWDTEAFF. Written as DNA, the CDR3 is TGTGCCAGCAGTTACTCCAGGTGGGACACTGAAGCTTTCTTT.

This clonotype was seen more than once but under ten times. This chain links TRBV12-3 or TRBV12-4 with TRBJ2-7; D gene ambiguous. The CDR3 extends over 12 amino acids. Trimming left V 3 bases short and J 3 bases short, with 6 bases between. The CDR3 loop is CASSFSFYEQYF. The CDR3 DNA is TGTGCCAGCAGTTTTTCATTCTACGAGCAGTACTTC.

The table lists this clonotype with a few counts. V gene TRBV28 combines with J gene TRBJ2-7; D not certain. The V end lost 5 bases, the J end lost 6 bases, and 11 bases lay between the germline ends. Germline CDR1 is MDHEN and CDR2 is SYDVKM. The CDR3 sequence is 12 residues long. The CDR3 region is CASSIMGLEQYF. Here the CDR3 DNA reads TGTGCCAGCAGTATTATGGGCCTCGAGCAGTACTTC.